The sequence of this T cell receptor (beta chain) was determined in a study of cytomegalovirus exposure and HLA in healthy donors. The PCR ran on 60 Vbeta and 13 Jbeta primers. Generated by immunoSEQ multiplex PCR, the TCRdb table keeps only in-frame clones and is missing some. Of approximately 110,000 clones in the sample, less than 85% were seen once. The CDR3 spans 14 residues. Germline V gives CDR1 MNHNS, CDR2 SASEGT. V trimming: 7 bases; J trimming: 2 bases; junction bases outside the gene matches: 3. The chain joins TRBV6-1 to TRBJ1-4; 8 bases align to TRBD1. This receptor was taken from a woman between 40 and 55 years old in good health and CMV-seronegative. Sequencing was done on a sample of PBMCs. The CDR3 sequence: CASNGQGTNEKLFF. In nucleotides, the CDR3 is TGTGCCAGCAACGGACAGGGTACTAATGAAAAACTGTTTTTT.